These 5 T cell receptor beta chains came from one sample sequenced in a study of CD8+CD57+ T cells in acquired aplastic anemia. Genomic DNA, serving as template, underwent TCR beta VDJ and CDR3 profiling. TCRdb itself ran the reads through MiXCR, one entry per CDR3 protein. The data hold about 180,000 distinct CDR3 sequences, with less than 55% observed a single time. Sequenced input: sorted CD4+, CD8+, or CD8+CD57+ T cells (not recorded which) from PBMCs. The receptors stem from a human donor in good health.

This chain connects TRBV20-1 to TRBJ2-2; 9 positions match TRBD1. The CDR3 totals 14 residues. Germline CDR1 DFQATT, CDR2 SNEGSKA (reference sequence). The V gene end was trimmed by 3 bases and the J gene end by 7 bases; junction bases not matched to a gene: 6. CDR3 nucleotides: TGCAGTGCTAGTCCAACAGGGGGCCACGGGGAGCTGTTTTTT. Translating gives CSASPTGGHGELFF.

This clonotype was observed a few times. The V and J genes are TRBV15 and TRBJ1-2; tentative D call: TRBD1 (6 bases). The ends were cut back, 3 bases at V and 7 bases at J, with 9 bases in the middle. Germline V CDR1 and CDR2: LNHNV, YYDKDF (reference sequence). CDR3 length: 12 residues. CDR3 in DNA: TGTGCCACCAGCAGTCCAGGGGTTGGCTACACCTTC. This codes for CATSSPGVGYTF.

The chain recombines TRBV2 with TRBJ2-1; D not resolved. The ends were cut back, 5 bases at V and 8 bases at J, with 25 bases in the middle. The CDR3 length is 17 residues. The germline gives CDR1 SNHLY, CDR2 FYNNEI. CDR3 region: CASSFGVNDPQWDEQFF. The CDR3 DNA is TGTGCCAGCAGTTTTGGGGTCAACGACCCGCAATGGGATGAGCAGTTCTTC. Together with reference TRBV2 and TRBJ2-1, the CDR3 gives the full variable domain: EPEVTQTPSHQVTQMGQEVILRCVPISNHLYFYWYRQILGQKVEFLVSFYNNEISEKSEIFDDQFSVERPDGSNFTLKIRSTKLEDSAMYFCASSFGVNDPQWDEQFFGPGTRLTVL.

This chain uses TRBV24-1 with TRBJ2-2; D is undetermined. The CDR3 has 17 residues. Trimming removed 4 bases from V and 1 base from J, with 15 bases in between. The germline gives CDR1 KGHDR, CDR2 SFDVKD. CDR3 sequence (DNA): TGTGCCACCAGTGACCCAACGAAGGACCTGAACACCGGGGAGCTGTTTTTT. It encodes CATSDPTKDLNTGELFF.

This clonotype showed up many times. CDR3 loop: CASSLRDRSYEQYF. The CDR3 region has the DNA TGTGCCAGCAGTCTCCGGGACAGGTCCTACGAGCAGTACTTC. The chain recombines TRBV6-5 with TRBJ2-7, with 8 bases matching TRBD1. V trimming: 5 bases; J trimming: 1 base; junction bases outside the gene matches: 4. Germline assignment: CDR1 MNHEY and CDR2 SVGAGI. CDR3 length: 14 residues.